What follows are 30 T cell receptor beta chains derived from one specimen sequenced in a study of cytomegalovirus exposure and HLA in healthy donors. Amplification used 60 Vbeta primers and 13 Jbeta primers. The assay was immunoSEQ multiplex PCR, and TCRdb's table has in-frame clones only and misses some. The repertoire table contains roughly 140,000 clones. Sequencing was performed on PBMCs. The source is a male donor in good health and CMV-seronegative.

The chain carries TRBV19 and TRBJ1-5; 8 bases agree with TRBD1. The CDR3 is made up of 15 amino acids. After removal of 3 bases from V and 5 bases from J, the junction contained 6 bases not matched to a gene. Germline-derived CDR1 and CDR2 are LNHDA and SQIVND (reference sequence). CDR3 sequence (DNA): TGTGCCAGTAGTATCTGGACAGGGACCGATCAGCCCCAGCATTTT. Its translation is CASSIWTGTDQPQHF.

The chain has TRBV4-3 and TRBJ1-5; TRBD1 matches 7 bases. J gave up 6 bases and V 2 bases, and 7 bases lay outside the gene matches. The CDR3 length is 15 residues. Germline-derived CDR1 and CDR2 are LGHNA and YSLEER. The CDR3: CASSQTTGSGQPQHF. The DNA for the CDR3 is TGCGCCAGCAGCCAAACGACAGGGTCGGGTCAGCCCCAGCATTTT.

The rearrangement joins TRBV30 to TRBJ2-5; 10 bases are a match to TRBD2. In germline, CDR1 is GTSNPN, CDR2 SVGIG (reference sequence). Unmatched junction bases numbered 4, after V lost 4 bases and J lost 5 bases. There are 13 residues in the CDR3. CDR3 amino acids: CAWNSGGRETQYF. Written as DNA, the CDR3 is TGTGCCTGGAATAGCGGGGGGAGGGAGACCCAGTACTTC.

The V and J genes are TRBV7-9 and TRBJ1-2; D call uncertain. Germline assignment: CDR1 SEHNR and CDR2 FQNEAQ (reference sequence). The CDR3 consists of 15 residues. The ends were cut back, 2 bases at V and 1 base at J, with 11 bases in the middle. The DNA for the CDR3 is TGTGCCAGCAGCTTATCCGGGGTGAATAACTATGGCTACACCTTC. It codes for CASSLSGVNNYGYTF.

The chain couples TRBV4-2 to TRBJ1-5; D remains ambiguous. This CDR3 region has 15 residues. V lost 0 bases and J lost 1, with 7 bases in between. Germline V gene lookup returns CDR1 LGHNA and CDR2 YNFKEQ. CDR3 bases: TGTGCCAGCAGCCAAGATGACTACAGCAATCAGCCCCAGCATTTT. Protein: CASSQDDYSNQPQHF.

The chain uses TRBV18 and TRBJ1-3, with D possibly being TRBD1 (5 bases). V was cut by 3 bases and J by 1 base, with 10 bases left in between. The CDR3 contains 15 residues. Per germline, CDR1 KGHSH and CDR2 LQKENI. CDR3 DNA sequence: TGTGCCAGCTCACCCAACCAGGGATCTGGAAACACCATATATTTT. The encoded protein is CASSPNQGSGNTIYF.

The DNA of the CDR3 is TGTGCCAGCAGCGTGGGACTGCCGAACACTGAAGCTTTCTTT. This translates into CASSVGLPNTEAFF. This chain uses TRBV11-2 with TRBJ1-1; TRBD1 might be the D (5 bases). There are 14 residues in the CDR3. Germline CDR1 and CDR2: SGHAT and FQNNGV. With 5 bases removed from V and 1 base from J, the gap between germline ends came to 11 bases.

The chain couples TRBV6-5 to TRBJ2-7; 7 bases line up with TRBD1. From germline, CDR1 is MNHEY and CDR2 SVGAGI. The CDR3 is made up of 15 amino acids. Losses at the gene ends were 6 bases for V and 0 bases for J; bases not matched to a gene: 8. Written as DNA, the CDR3 is TGTGCCAGCAGCCTCGGACAGGTATCCTCCTACGAGCAGTACTTC. Translating gives CASSLGQVSSYEQYF.

This chain links TRBV4-1 with TRBJ2-7, with 10 positions matching TRBD2. The CDR3 has 15 amino acids. Per germline, CDR1 MGHRA and CDR2 YSYEKL. Trimming took 1 base from V and 4 from J; bases not matched to a gene: 4. The CDR3 region is CASSQGTSGVYEQYF. CDR3 in DNA: TGCGCCAGCAGCCAAGGAACTAGCGGGGTTTACGAGCAGTACTTC.

The chain uses TRBV4-1 and TRBJ1-5; maybe TRBD1 (5 bases). This CDR3 spans 13 amino acids. Germline V gives CDR1 MGHRA, CDR2 YSYEKL. The V and J ends lost 3 bases and 4 bases respectively, with 7 bases between them. This CDR3 reads CASSHGGNQPQHF. The CDR3 region has the DNA TGCGCCAGCAGCCACGGGGGTAATCAGCCCCAGCATTTT.

The V gene is TRBV19, the J gene TRBJ2-5; D might be TRBD1 (6 bases). The assigned J gene may be wrong: the sequence end matches TRBJ2-7 better. From germline, CDR1 is LNHDA and CDR2 SQIVND (reference sequence). This CDR3 is 17 amino acids long. The CDR3 loop reads CASSSTRQAPIAYEQYF. Here the CDR3 DNA reads TGTGCCAGTAGTAGCACCCGACAGGCGCCGATCGCATACGAGCAGTACTTC.

This chain joins TRBV30 and TRBJ1-1; 8 bases fit TRBD1. Per the germline V gene, CDR1 is GTSNPN and CDR2 is SVGIG (reference sequence). After removal of 0 bases from V and 6 bases from J, the junction contained 0 bases not matched to a gene. The length of the CDR3 is 12 residues. The CDR3 spells CAWSVQGAEAFF. Here the CDR3 DNA reads TGTGCCTGGAGTGTACAGGGGGCTGAAGCTTTCTTT.

The chain employs TRBV6-5 and TRBJ2-5; tentatively, D is TRBD2 (5 bases). The V and J ends lost 6 bases and 4 bases respectively, with 15 bases between them. The V gene's germline CDR1 is MNHEY and CDR2 SVGAGI. The CDR3 covers 14 residues. Here the CDR3 reads CASSPGLARETQYF. CDR3 in DNA: TGTGCCAGCAGCCCCGGACTCGCGAGAGAGACCCAGTACTTC.

The V and J genes are TRBV29-1 and TRBJ2-1; TRBD2 aligns across 9 bases. The CDR3 loop spans 15 amino acids. Germline CDR1 and CDR2: SQVTM and ANQGSEA. V trimming: 3 bases; J trimming: 4 bases; junction bases outside the gene matches: 7. The CDR3 coding sequence is TGCAGCGTTGAGTCTCGCGGGGGGGTTTACAATGAGCAGTTCTTC. Its protein product is CSVESRGGVYNEQFF.

CDR3 DNA: TGTGCCAGCAGCGTAGCGGCAGGGGCAGAGACCCAGTACTTC. Amino acid sequence: CASSVAAGAETQYF. The chain joins TRBV9 to TRBJ2-5, with D tentatively TRBD1 (6 bases). CDR1 SGDLS and CDR2 YYNGEE come from the germline V gene. The CDR3 is 14 residues long. V was cut by 0 bases and J by 4 bases, with 10 bases left in between.

V is TRBV14 and J is TRBJ2-1, with D perhaps TRBD2 (6 bases). Germline CDR1 is SGHDN and CDR2 is FVKESK. The CDR3 covers 17 residues. V lost 3 bases and J lost 1, with 16 bases in between. The CDR3: CASSQRLGISSYNEQFF. The DNA of the CDR3 is TGTGCCAGCAGCCAGAGACTAGGGATTAGTTCCTACAATGAGCAGTTCTTC.

This chain connects TRBV28 to TRBJ1-5; a weak D match, TRBD1 (6 bases). The ends were cut back, 6 bases at V and 0 bases at J, with 18 bases in the middle. The CDR3 totals 17 residues. Germline V gene sequence: CDR1 MDHEN, CDR2 SYDVKM. The CDR3, as DNA: TGTGCCAGCAGACGAACAGGGTACGAAAATAGCAATCAGCCCCAGCATTTT. This sequence encodes CASRRTGYENSNQPQHF. The variable domain in full, with the rest retrieved from reference TRBV28 and TRBJ1-5, is DVKVTQSSRYLVKRTGEKVFLECVQDMDHENMFWYRQDPGLGLRLIYFSYDVKMKEKGDIPEGYSVSREKKERFSLILESASTNQTSMYLCASRRTGYENSNQPQHFGDGTRLSIL.

This chain connects TRBV30 to TRBJ2-5; 11 positions agree with TRBD1. The CDR3 is 15 amino acids. CDR1 is GTSNPN, CDR2 SVGIG, per germline (reference sequence). With 5 bases clipped from V and 3 bases from J, the junction kept 8 bases outside the gene matches. Here the CDR3 reads CAWLDRGRRKETQYF. DNA of the CDR3: TGTGCCTGGTTGGACAGGGGGCGTAGGAAAGAGACCCAGTACTTC. Drawing the rest from reference TRBV30 and TRBJ2-5, the complete variable domain is SQTIHQWPATLVQPVGSPLSLECTVEGTSNPNLYWYRQAAGRGLQLLFYSVGIGQISSEVPQNLSASRPQDRQFILSSKKLLLSDSGFYLCAWLDRGRRKETQYFGPGTRLLVL.

The rearrangement joins TRBV6-1 to TRBJ1-5, with a tentative D call TRBD1 (5 bases). Trimming pared 3 bases from V and 1 base from J, leaving 25 bases between. This CDR3 region has 20 residues. CDR1 is MNHNS and CDR2 is SASEGT in the germline V gene. The CDR3 is CASSDQSGGKEVGSNQPQHF. The CDR3 bases are TGTGCCAGCAGTGATCAGTCTGGGGGGAAAGAGGTTGGGAGCAATCAGCCCCAGCATTTT.

The V gene is TRBV19, the J gene TRBJ1-5; 10 bases are shared with TRBD1. Germline lookup yields CDR1 LNHDA and CDR2 SQIVND (reference sequence). The CDR3 loop spans 17 amino acids. V lost 1 base, J lost 4 bases, and 7 bases stayed unmatched. The CDR3 spells CASSIGGTGVGNQPQHF. As DNA, the CDR3 is TGTGCCAGTAGTATAGGAGGGACAGGGGTTGGGAATCAGCCCCAGCATTTT.

J is TRBJ2-7 and V is TRBV6-5; TRBD1 matches at 7 bases. The ends lost 7 bases at V and 2 bases at J; junction bases unmatched: 5. Germline V gene sequence: CDR1 MNHEY, CDR2 SVGAGI. CDR3 size: 13 residues. The chain's CDR3 is CASTTGTAYEQYF. CDR3 in DNA: TGTGCCAGCACCACGGGGACAGCCTACGAGCAGTACTTC.

This sequence joins TRBV7-9 and TRBJ2-3, with 12 nucleotides matching TRBD2. Trimming cost V 2 bases and J 1 base; bases outside gene matches: 1. The CDR3 is made up of 16 amino acids. Germline V gene sequence: CDR1 SEHNR, CDR2 FQNEAQ (reference sequence). The chain's CDR3 is CASSLRLAGGTDTQYF. The CDR3 coding sequence is TGTGCCAGCAGCTTACGACTAGCGGGAGGCACAGATACGCAGTATTTT. The entire variable domain, with the rest obtained from reference TRBV7-9 and TRBJ2-3, is as follows: DTGVSQNPRHKITKRGQNVTFRCDPISEHNRLYWYRQTLGQGPEFLTYFQNEAQLEKSRLLSDRFSAERPKGSFSTLEIQRTEQGDSAMYLCASSLRLAGGTDTQYFGPGTRLTVL.

The rearrangement joins TRBV28 to TRBJ1-2; 10 positions match TRBD1. J was trimmed by 8 bases and V by 10 bases; bases with no gene match: 13. There are 14 residues in the CDR3. CDR1 MDHEN and CDR2 SYDVKM come from the germline V gene. CDR3 nucleotides: TGTGCCACCTCTATAGGAGGGACAGGGGACGGCTACACCTTC. Translating it yields CATSIGGTGDGYTF.

The chain joins TRBV19 to TRBJ1-6; TRBD1 matches at 8 bases. From germline, CDR1 is LNHDA and CDR2 SQIVND (reference sequence). The CDR3 consists of 14 residues. Trimming took 6 bases from V and 11 from J; bases not matched to a gene: 9. CDR3 loop: CASSPRDRRTPLHF. The CDR3 DNA sequence: TGTGCCAGTAGCCCCCGGGACAGGAGGACACCCCTCCACTTT.

The V gene is TRBV4-2, the J gene TRBJ2-3, with 8 bases matching TRBD2. This CDR3 comprises 14 residues. Per germline, CDR1 LGHNA and CDR2 YNFKEQ. The V segment lost 4 bases and the J segment 4 bases; nucleotides outside the gene matches: 4. The CDR3 DNA sequence: TGTGCCAGCAGCCGACGGGAGGGCCCAGATACGCAGTATTTT. The encoded protein is CASSRREGPDTQYF.

The rearrangement uses TRBV7-6 and TRBJ2-5; 11 bases line up with TRBD2. J gave up 2 bases and V 6 bases, and 8 bases lay outside the gene matches. CDR1 and CDR2 (germline): SGHVS, FNYEAQ. The CDR3 contains 16 residues. CDR3 loop: CASRPLAGAGQETQYF. The CDR3 DNA reads as TGTGCCAGCAGACCACTAGCGGGAGCGGGGCAAGAGACCCAGTACTTC.

The chain uses TRBV2 and TRBJ1-2, with 7 bases matching TRBD1. V was clipped by 5 bases and J by 7 bases; unmatched bases: 16. CDR1 and CDR2 (germline): SNHLY, FYNNEI. CDR3 size: 16 residues. CDR3 in DNA: TGTGCCAGCAGTCTTAGGAAAGACAGGGCTCTAAGTGGCTACACCTTC. Translated: CASSLRKDRALSGYTF.

The V call is TRBV4-2, the J call TRBJ2-4, with D possibly being TRBD2 (6 bases). Germline-derived CDR1 and CDR2 are LGHNA and YNFKEQ. V shed 1 base and J shed 1 base, with 20 bases lying between them. The CDR3 totals 19 residues. CDR3 DNA: TGTGCCAGCAGCCAAGTTATGGCGGGCGGGGCCAACGCCAAAAACATTCAGTACTTC. This translates into CASSQVMAGGANAKNIQYF.

The CDR3 DNA reads as TGTGCCAGCAGCCCCGCCCCAGTGAACACTGAAGCTTTCTTT. Translation: CASSPAPVNTEAFF. The chain couples TRBV5-6 to TRBJ1-1; D unresolved. The CDR3 consists of 14 residues. Trimming removed 4 bases at V and 0 bases at J, with 10 bases between. CDR1 and CDR2 (germline): SGHDT, YYEEEE.

The CDR3 reads CASSYSIPGGNYGYTF. DNA of the CDR3: TGTGCCAGCAGTTACTCGATCCCGGGGGGTAACTATGGCTACACCTTC. The chain uses TRBV6-5 and TRBJ1-2; weak D call: TRBD1 (5 bases). V was trimmed by 0 bases and J by 1 base, leaving 12 bases between them. CDR3 length: 16 residues. Germline V gene data show CDR1 as MNHEY and CDR2 as SVGAGI.